Given below is one TCR beta chain in context. The sample is drawn from a study of early T cells in non-severe SARS-CoV-2 infection. With 2 bases removed from V and 8 bases from J, the gap between germline ends came to 12 bases. The CDR3 contains 14 residues. Germline values: CDR1 SGHNT, CDR2 YENEEA. TCRdb re-called the 5' RACE reads through MiXCR, storing one row per CDR3 protein. The top ten clones hold roughly 5% of a sample with approximately 90,000 distinct CDR3 sequences, approximately 10% of them seen once. This TCR was recovered from an adult who was a healthcare worker with PCR-confirmed SARS-CoV-2 infection or an uninfected control (not recorded which). The chain links TRBV11-3 to TRBJ2-2, with D perhaps TRBD2 (5 bases). The sample was whole blood, taken at baseline. The CDR3 coding sequence is TGTGCCAGCAGCTTATACCCTTCGGGAGGGGAGCTGTTTTTT. Translation: CASSLYPSGGELFF.